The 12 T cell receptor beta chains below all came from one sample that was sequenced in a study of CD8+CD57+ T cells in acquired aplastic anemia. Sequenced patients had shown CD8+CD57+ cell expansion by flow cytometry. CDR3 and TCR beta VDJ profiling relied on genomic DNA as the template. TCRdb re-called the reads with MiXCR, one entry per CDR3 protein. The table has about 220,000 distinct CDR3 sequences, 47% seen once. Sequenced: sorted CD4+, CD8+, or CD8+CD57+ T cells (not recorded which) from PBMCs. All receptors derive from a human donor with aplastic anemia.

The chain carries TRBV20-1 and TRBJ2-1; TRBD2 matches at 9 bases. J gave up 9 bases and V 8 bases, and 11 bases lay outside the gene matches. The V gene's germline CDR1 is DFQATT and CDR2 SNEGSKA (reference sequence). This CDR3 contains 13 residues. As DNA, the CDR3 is TGCAGTTTAGCGGCGGGGGGGCCGGTTGAGCAGTTCTTC. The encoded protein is CSLAAGGPVEQFF.

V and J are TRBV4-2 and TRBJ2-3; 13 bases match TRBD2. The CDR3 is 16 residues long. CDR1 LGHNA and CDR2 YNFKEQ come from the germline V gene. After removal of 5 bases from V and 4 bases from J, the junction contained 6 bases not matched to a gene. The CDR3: CASSSGLAGVSDTQYF. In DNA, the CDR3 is TGTGCCAGCAGCTCTGGACTAGCGGGGGTTTCAGATACGCAGTATTTT.

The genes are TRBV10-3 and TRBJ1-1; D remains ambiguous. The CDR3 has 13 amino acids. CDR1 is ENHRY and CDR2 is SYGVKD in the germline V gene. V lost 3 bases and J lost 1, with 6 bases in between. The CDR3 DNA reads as TGTGCCATCAGTGATAGTAGGAACACTGAAGCTTTCTTT. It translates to CAISDSRNTEAFF.

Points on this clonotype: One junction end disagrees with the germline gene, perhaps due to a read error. In DNA form, the CDR3 reads TGCGCCAGCGGCTTGGACCGGGACAGGGCATATGAGACCCAGTACTTC. As protein: CASGLDRDRAYETQYF. The V gene is TRBV5-1, the J gene TRBJ2-5; 9 positions match TRBD1. This CDR3 is built from 16 residues. CDR1 is SGHRS, CDR2 YFSETQ, per germline.

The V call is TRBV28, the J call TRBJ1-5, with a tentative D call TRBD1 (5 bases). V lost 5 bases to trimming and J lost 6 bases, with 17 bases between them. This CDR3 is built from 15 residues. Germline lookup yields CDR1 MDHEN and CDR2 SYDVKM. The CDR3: CASSLTEMRVQPQHF. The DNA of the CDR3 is TGTGCCAGCAGTCTGACAGAAATGCGGGTTCAGCCCCAGCATTTT. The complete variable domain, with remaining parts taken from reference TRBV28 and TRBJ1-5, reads DVKVTQSSRYLVKRTGEKVFLECVQDMDHENMFWYRQDPGLGLRLIYFSYDVKMKEKGDIPEGYSVSREKKERFSLILESASTNQTSMYLCASSLTEMRVQPQHFGDGTRLSIL.

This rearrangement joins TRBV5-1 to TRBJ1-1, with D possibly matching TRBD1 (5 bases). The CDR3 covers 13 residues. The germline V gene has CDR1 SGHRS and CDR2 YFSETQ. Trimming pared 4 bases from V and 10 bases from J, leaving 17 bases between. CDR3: CASSPLGESRAFF. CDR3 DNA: TGCGCCAGCAGCCCGTTGGGGGAAAGCCGAGCTTTCTTT. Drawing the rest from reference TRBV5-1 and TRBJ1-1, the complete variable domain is KAGVTQTPRYLIKTRGQQVTLSCSPISGHRSVSWYQQTPGQGLQFLFEYFSETQRNKGNFPGRFSGRQFSNSRSEMNVSTLELGDSALYLCASSPLGESRAFFGQGTRLTVV.

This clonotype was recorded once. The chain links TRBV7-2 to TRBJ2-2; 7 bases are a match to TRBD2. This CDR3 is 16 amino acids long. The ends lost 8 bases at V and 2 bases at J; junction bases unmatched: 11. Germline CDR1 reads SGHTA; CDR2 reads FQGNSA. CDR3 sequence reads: CASGSGRDYNTGELFF. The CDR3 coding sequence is TGTGCCAGCGGCTCCGGTCGGGACTATAACACCGGGGAGCTGTTTTTT.

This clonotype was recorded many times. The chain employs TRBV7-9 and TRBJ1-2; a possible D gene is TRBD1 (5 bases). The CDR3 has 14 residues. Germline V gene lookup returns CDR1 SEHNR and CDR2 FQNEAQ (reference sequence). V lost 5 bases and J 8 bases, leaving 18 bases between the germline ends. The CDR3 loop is CASSPAQEGSGYTF. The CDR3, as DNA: TGTGCCAGCAGCCCAGCCCAAGAGGGGTCAGGCTACACCTTC.

CDR3 sequence: CASGRVDNSPLHF. The CDR3 nucleotides read TGTGCCAGTGGCAGGGTCGATAATTCACCCCTCCACTTT. This chain uses TRBV19 with TRBJ1-6, with D possibly matching TRBD1 (5 bases). Per the germline V gene, CDR1 is LNHDA and CDR2 is SQIVND (reference sequence). V lost 8 bases, J lost 5 bases, and 10 bases lay in between. The CDR3 runs 13 residues.

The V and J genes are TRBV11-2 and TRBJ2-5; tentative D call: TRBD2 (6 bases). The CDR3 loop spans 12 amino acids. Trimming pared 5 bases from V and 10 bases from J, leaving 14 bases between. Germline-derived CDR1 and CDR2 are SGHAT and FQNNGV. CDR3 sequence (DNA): TGTGCCAGCAGCCCGGCGGGGCGGGGCCAGTACTTC. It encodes CASSPAGRGQYF.

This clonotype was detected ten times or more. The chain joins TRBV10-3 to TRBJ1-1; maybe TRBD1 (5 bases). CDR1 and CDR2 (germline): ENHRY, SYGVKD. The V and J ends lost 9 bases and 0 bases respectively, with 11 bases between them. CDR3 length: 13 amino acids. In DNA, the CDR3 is TGTGCCATGCGGAAGACAGTGAACACTGAAGCTTTCTTT. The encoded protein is CAMRKTVNTEAFF.

The CDR3 protein is CASSESSLAGHGYTF. The CDR3 DNA follows: TGTGCCAGCAGTGAATCCTCTTTAGCAGGGCATGGCTACACCTTC. The genes are TRBV25-1 and TRBJ1-2; tentatively, D is TRBD1 (5 bases). From germline, CDR1 is MGHDK and CDR2 SYGVNS. The CDR3 covers 15 residues. V gave up 1 base and J gave up 6 bases, with 15 bases separating them.